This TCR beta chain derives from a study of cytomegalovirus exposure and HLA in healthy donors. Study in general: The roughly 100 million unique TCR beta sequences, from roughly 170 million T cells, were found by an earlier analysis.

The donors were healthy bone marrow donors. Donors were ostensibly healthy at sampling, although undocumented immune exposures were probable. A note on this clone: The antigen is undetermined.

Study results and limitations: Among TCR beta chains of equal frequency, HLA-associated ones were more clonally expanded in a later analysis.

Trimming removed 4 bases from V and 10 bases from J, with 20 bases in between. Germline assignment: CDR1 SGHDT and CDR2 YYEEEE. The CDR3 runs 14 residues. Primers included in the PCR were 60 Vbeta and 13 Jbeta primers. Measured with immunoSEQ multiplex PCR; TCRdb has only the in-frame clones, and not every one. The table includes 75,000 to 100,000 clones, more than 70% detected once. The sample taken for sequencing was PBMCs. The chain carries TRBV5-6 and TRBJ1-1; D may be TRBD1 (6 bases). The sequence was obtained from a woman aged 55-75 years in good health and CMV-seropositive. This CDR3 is CASSPLGQRVVAFF. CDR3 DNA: TGTGCCAGCAGCCCCCTTGGACAGCGAGTCGTAGCTTTCTTT.